The present TCR beta chain was sequenced within a study of T cell repertoires in cytomegalovirus infection. Overall study: Used in the study were CMV epitopes, some recently identified and HLA-C-restricted, others well-studied and HLA-B-restricted.

This clonotype was picked up a small number of times. Its specificity is unknown. From the reads, TCRdb called clonotypes with MiXCR, one entry per CDR3 protein. The sample includes approximately 1,000,000 distinct CDR3 sequences, about a third seen only once; the top ten take over 11%. V was clipped by 11 bases and J by 1 base, with 9 bases between them. Germline V gene data show CDR1 as SNHLY and CDR2 as FYNNEI. This CDR3 is built from 12 residues. The sample in question was cultured CD8+ T cells from PBMCs, obtained from culture after CMV antigen stimulation. The V call is TRBV2, the J call TRBJ1-3; D remains ambiguous. The sequence came from a human donor in good health (CMV status not recorded). Some clones in this sample may be carry-over from other donors' samples. The CDR3 sequence: CAVRESGNTIYF. DNA for the CDR3: TGTGCCGTCCGGGAGTCTGGAAACACCATATATTTT.